The present entry profiles one TCR beta chain with its context. Its antigen is as yet unknown. Germline V gene lookup returns CDR1 MNHNS and CDR2 SASEGT. The CDR3 contains 15 residues. J lost 0 bases, V lost 3 bases, and 2 bases had no gene match. The sample comes from a study of cytomegalovirus exposure and HLA in healthy donors. Overall study context: Researchers previously reported finding 117 million unique TCR beta sequences from 150 million to 200 million T cells. Within the Caucasian-associated ancestry cluster were roughly 82% of the approximately 400 genotyped donors. Study-wide results and caveats: CMV serostatus was the sole immune exposure data available. Presence/absence analyses took donor sequencing depth as roughly uniform.

Primers for the PCR totalled 60 Vbeta and 13 Jbeta. The data were produced by immunoSEQ multiplex PCR, yet TCRdb's version contains in-frame clones alone and is incomplete. The profile shows around 150,000 clones, less than 80% of them singletons. Sequencing used PBMCs. The chain joins TRBV6-1 to TRBJ2-1; 7 nucleotides agree with TRBD1. The clonotype originates from a female donor in good health and CMV-seropositive. Here the CDR3 DNA reads TGTGCCAGCAGTGACAGGGGGAGCTCCTACAATGAGCAGTTCTTC. Its protein is CASSDRGSSYNEQFF.